The following is a T cell receptor (beta chain) sequence with its context. Its antigen is not known. Treatment of the sample: roughly 10-day PBMC culture with coronavirus spike peptide pools or control peptides (ViraFEST assay). Oncomine TCR Beta short-read sequencing was applied to DNA from cultured CD4+ T cells. Using its own MiXCR run on the PCR reads, TCRdb lists one record per CDR3 protein. The top ten hold roughly 9.8% of the sample, which has around 15,000 distinct CDR3 sequences, around four fifths seen once. Germline V gives CDR1 SSHAT, CDR2 FNYEAQ (reference sequence). Losses at the gene ends were 5 bases for V and 5 bases for J; bases not matched to a gene: 6. This CDR3 contains 14 residues. The data derive from a study of vaccination and CD4 T cells after COVID-19.

The J gene is TRBJ2-5, the V gene TRBV7-7; 9 nucleotides align to TRBD1. This receptor was identified in a human donor who had recovered from COVID-19. The sequenced sample consisted of CD4+ T cells from blood, cultured in vitro. Here the CDR3 reads CASSPGTGRETQYF. DNA of the CDR3: TGTGCCAGCAGCCCCGGGACAGGGAGGGAGACCCAGTACTTC.